This TCR beta chain appears in the sequencing data of a study of blood T cell repertoires in COVID-19. V dropped 2 bases and J dropped 0; count of bases not matched to a gene: 5. This CDR3 contains 17 residues. Germline V gives CDR1 SGHNT, CDR2 YENEEA. This table comes from immunoSEQ multiplex PCR, and its TCRdb copy is limited to in-frame clones, with some not included. This sample has 250,000 or so clones, with about 87% found just once. Participant-given clinical history determined each cohort assignment. The TCR sequence derives from a woman aged 40 to 55 who had been exposed to COVID-19. The J gene is TRBJ2-1, the V gene TRBV11-3; 9 nucleotides match TRBD2. Sequenced material: PBMCs or T cells enriched from blood (not recorded which). The CDR3 protein is CASSLRRGGSSYNEQFF. The CDR3 DNA sequence: TGTGCCAGCAGCTTAAGGCGGGGGGGAAGCTCCTACAATGAGCAGTTCTTC.